The rows below give T cell receptor beta chains drawn from one sample of a study of T cells in Graves' hyperthyroidism and ophthalmopathy. TCRdb reprocessed the multiplex PCR reads with MiXCR, giving one entry per CDR3 protein. The top ten clones hold about a sixth of a sample with about 500,000 distinct CDR3 sequences, about an eighth of them seen once. Sequencing input: blood. Receptor source: a woman under 30 with Graves' hyperthyroidism. The CDR3 runs from the conserved cysteine through the conserved F or W. The D gene is left open where the match is weak. Part of the rows lack a size; the others show once, few, many or a class for expanded clones.

J: TRBJ1-4
size: many
V: TRBV12-5
D: TRBD1
DNA: TGTGCTAGTGGTTCCGGGACAGCAACTAATGAAAAACTGTTTTTT
CDR3: CASGSGTATNEKLFF

J: TRBJ2-3
size: many
V: TRBV5-1
D: NA
DNA: TGCGCCAGCAGCTTAGCGGAACTCACAGATACGCAGTATTTT
CDR3: CASSLAELTDTQYF

J: TRBJ2-7
size: few
V: TRBV5-4
D: NA
DNA: TGTGCCAGCAGCTTGCGAGCCAACGAGCAGTACTTC
CDR3: CASSLRANEQYF

J: TRBJ2-5
size: many
V: TRBV18
D: TRBD1
DNA: TGTGCCAGCTCACCACCCGGGACAGAACAAGAGACCCAGTACTTC
CDR3: CASSPPGTEQETQYF

J: TRBJ2-3
size: many
V: TRBV5-1
D: NA
DNA: TGCGCCAGCAGGTGGCTAGGGGTTAGCCACACAGATACGCAGTATTTT
CDR3: CASRWLGVSHTDTQYF

J: TRBJ2-7
size: NA
V: TRBV4-1
D: NA
DNA: TGCGCCAGCAGCCAAGGGACGACGGACGAGCAGTACTTC
CDR3: CASSQGTTDEQYF

J: TRBJ1-2
size: NA
V: TRBV4-2
D: NA
DNA: TGTGCCAGCAGCCAAGATTTAGGGTTTTTCTATGGCTACACCTTC
CDR3: CASSQDLGFFYGYTF

J: TRBJ2-1
size: many
V: TRBV2
D: NA
DNA: TGTGCCAGCAGCCTCTCTAGGGGCAATGAGCAGTTCTTC
CDR3: CASSLSRGNEQFF

J: TRBJ2-1
size: NA
V: TRBV6-1
D: NA
DNA: TGTGCCAGCAGTGCAAGGGGCAATGAGCAGTTCTTC
CDR3: CASSARGNEQFF

J: TRBJ1-3
size: many
V: TRBV19
D: NA
DNA: TGTGCCAGTACGATACGAGGCCTCCCGGATTTCTCTGGAAACACCATATATTTT
CDR3: CASTIRGLPDFSGNTIYF

J: TRBJ2-1
size: NA
V: TRBV19
D: NA
DNA: TGTGCCAGTATAGGAGGGTCGGGGGACAATGAGCAGTTCTTC
CDR3: CASIGGSGDNEQFF

J: TRBJ1-5
size: few
V: TRBV4-1
D: NA
DNA: TGCGCCAGCAGCCAAGATATCGCCCGGTCGGGCAATCAGCCCCAGCATTTT
CDR3: CASSQDIARSGNQPQHF

J: TRBJ2-7
size: NA
V: TRBV29-1
D: TRBD2
DNA: TGCAGCGTTATCATGACTAGCCGATCCTCCTACGAGCAGTACTTC
CDR3: CSVIMTSRSSYEQYF

J: TRBJ1-2
size: many
V: TRBV29-1
D: TRBD1
DNA: TGCAGCGGCGACAGGGTGAAGGACTATGGCTACACCTTC
CDR3: CSGDRVKDYGYTF

J: TRBJ1-2
size: many
V: TRBV12-3/TRBV12-4
D: NA
DNA: TGTGCCAGCAGTCCAGGGGAGGCCTATGGCTACACCTTC
CDR3: CASSPGEAYGYTF

J: TRBJ2-7
size: few
V: TRBV13
D: NA
DNA: TGTGCCAGCAGCTCCGAAGACGGTTTAGCGTACTTC
CDR3: CASSSEDGLAYF

J: TRBJ1-2
size: NA
V: TRBV20-1
D: TRBD1
DNA: TGCAGTGCTCAGGGACAGGGAGACTATGGCTACACCTTC
CDR3: CSAQGQGDYGYTF

J: TRBJ2-1
size: many
V: TRBV3-1
D: NA
DNA: TGTGCCAGCAGCCAAGCTTTGAGCTCCTACAATGAGCAGTTCTTC
CDR3: CASSQALSSYNEQFF

J: TRBJ2-5
size: NA
V: TRBV6-1
D: TRBD2
DNA: TGTGCCAGCAGTCCTAGGGCGGGAGAGGCGGAGACCCAGTACTTC
CDR3: CASSPRAGEAETQYF

J: TRBJ2-4
size: many
V: TRBV20-1
D: NA
DNA: TGCAGTGCTAGTGAGGCAGGCAAAAACATTCAGTACTTC
CDR3: CSASEAGKNIQYF

J: TRBJ1-2
size: NA
V: TRBV9
D: NA
DNA: TGTGCCAGCAGCGTAGCCTCTGCGGGGAGCTATGGCTACACCTTC
CDR3: CASSVASAGSYGYTF

J: TRBJ2-3
size: NA
V: TRBV20-1
D: NA
DNA: TGCAGTGCTAGATCCAACGTAAAAGCAGATACGCAGTATTTT
CDR3: CSARSNVKADTQYF

J: TRBJ1-4
size: few
V: TRBV9
D: NA
DNA: TGTGCCAGCAGCGCGGCCCATAATGAAAAACTGTTTTTT
CDR3: CASSAAHNEKLFF

J: TRBJ1-6
size: many
V: TRBV2
D: TRBD1
DNA: TGTGCCAGCAGTGCACAGGGGCATAATTCACCCCTCCACTTT
CDR3: CASSAQGHNSPLHF

J: TRBJ2-3
size: many
V: TRBV6-1
D: NA
DNA: TGTGCCAGCAGTGCCAGGAGGGGAACAGATACGCAGTATTTT
CDR3: CASSARRGTDTQYF

J: TRBJ1-6
size: many
V: TRBV3-1
D: NA
DNA: TGTGCCAGCAGCCAAGAGGTCGGACCGCCTAATTCACCCCTCCACTTT
CDR3: CASSQEVGPPNSPLHF

J: TRBJ1-1
size: many
V: TRBV2
D: NA
DNA: TGTGCCAGCAGGAAGCTACAGGTAGTCACTGAAGCTTTCTTT
CDR3: CASRKLQVVTEAFF

J: TRBJ2-2
size: many
V: TRBV7-2
D: TRBD2
DNA: TGTGCCAGCACCTCTCGGACTAGCGGGAGGGCGGAGCTGTTTTTT
CDR3: CASTSRTSGRAELFF

J: TRBJ1-1
size: many
V: TRBV3-1
D: NA
DNA: TGTGCCAGCAGCCAAGATTCTAACAGTTTCACTGAAGCTTTCTTT
CDR3: CASSQDSNSFTEAFF

J: TRBJ2-3
size: NA
V: TRBV12-3/TRBV12-4
D: TRBD2
DNA: TGTGCCAGCAGTTCGCGGGGGGGGGGCACAGATACGCAGTATTTT
CDR3: CASSSRGGGTDTQYF

J: TRBJ1-1
size: NA
V: TRBV20-1
D: NA
DNA: TGCAGTGCCGAAAATCCCAGATCGAGCACTGAAGCTTTCTTT
CDR3: CSAENPRSSTEAFF

J: TRBJ2-4
size: NA
V: TRBV19
D: TRBD2
DNA: TGTGCCAGTAGTATGGGGTTTGCTAGCGGAATAGCCAAAAACATTCAGTACTTC
CDR3: CASSMGFASGIAKNIQYF

J: TRBJ1-2
size: few
V: TRBV19
D: TRBD1
DNA: TGTGCCAGTAGTATAGAGGGACAGCTATCGTATGGCTACACCTTC
CDR3: CASSIEGQLSYGYTF

J: TRBJ2-1
size: many
V: TRBV30
D: NA
DNA: TGTGCCTGGAGTGTAACCGTGTACAATGAGCAGTTCTTC
CDR3: CAWSVTVYNEQFF

J: TRBJ2-5
size: many
V: TRBV27
D: NA
DNA: TGTGCCAGCAGGCCTGAGTTGGGACAAGAGACCCAGTACTTC
CDR3: CASRPELGQETQYF

J: TRBJ1-1
size: many
V: TRBV5-1
D: TRBD1
DNA: TGCGCCAGCAGCAGCGGGACAGGGCCCTCTGAAGCTTTCTTT
CDR3: CASSSGTGPSEAFF

J: TRBJ2-1
size: few
V: TRBV5-1
D: NA
DNA: TGCGCCAGCAGCGTCCTTGAGGGAGCTCTTTACAATGAGCAGTTCTTC
CDR3: CASSVLEGALYNEQFF

J: TRBJ1-3
size: NA
V: TRBV4-1
D: NA
DNA: TGCGCCAGCAGCCTGCGTAGCCGGGTCTCTGGAAACACCATATATTTT
CDR3: CASSLRSRVSGNTIYF

J: TRBJ1-1
size: few
V: TRBV4-2
D: NA
DNA: TGTGCCAGCAGCCAAGATATTGGGGGGGGTTTCGTGGGTGGGAAGAACACTGAAGCTTTCTTT
CDR3: CASSQDIGGGFVGGKNTEAFF

J: TRBJ1-4
size: few
V: TRBV4-1
D: TRBD1
DNA: TGCGCCAGCAGCCCAACAGGGGGCCTTAATGAAAAACTGTTTTTT
CDR3: CASSPTGGLNEKLFF

J: TRBJ2-3
size: few
V: TRBV4-1
D: NA
DNA: TGCGCCAGCGCCCCGGGGGCTAGCACAGATACGCAGTATTTT
CDR3: CASAPGASTDTQYF

J: TRBJ1-1
size: few
V: TRBV27
D: NA
DNA: TGTGCCAGCAGTTTTGTCCAGGCCGGGGCTACTGAAGCTTTCTTT
CDR3: CASSFVQAGATEAFF

J: TRBJ2-7
size: NA
V: TRBV28
D: NA
DNA: TGTGCCACAGCACGGGGTCCCCCTTACGAGCAGTACTTC
CDR3: CATARGPPYEQYF

J: TRBJ2-5
size: many
V: TRBV12-3/TRBV12-4
D: TRBD1
DNA: TGTGCCAGCAGTCCCAGGACAGGGGGGCAAGAGACCCAGTACTTC
CDR3: CASSPRTGGQETQYF

J: TRBJ2-3
size: NA
V: TRBV5-8
D: NA
DNA: TGTGCCAGCAGCTTGATCAACAGCCCTAGCACAGATACGCAGTATTTT
CDR3: CASSLINSPSTDTQYF

J: TRBJ1-4
size: NA
V: TRBV4-1
D: NA
DNA: TGCGCCAGCAGCCAAGATCTTAGGGCGGAAGGTGGAGAAAAACTGTTTTTT
CDR3: CASSQDLRAEGGEKLFF

J: TRBJ1-5
size: few
V: TRBV20-1
D: NA
DNA: TGCAGTGCTAGTATCCAAACAGCAGGGGATAGTAGCAATCAGCCCCAGCATTTT
CDR3: CSASIQTAGDSSNQPQHF

J: TRBJ1-2
size: many
V: TRBV20-1
D: NA
DNA: TGCAGTGCCCCAGCTGTGGAGGGTGTTTGGGATGGCTACACCTTC
CDR3: CSAPAVEGVWDGYTF

J: TRBJ1-3
size: NA
V: TRBV18
D: NA
DNA: TGTGCCAGCTCGCCCCAGGGCGGGGTTCTGGGAGACACCATTTATTTT
CDR3: CASSPQGGVLGDTIYF

J: TRBJ1-2
size: many
V: TRBV2
D: NA
DNA: TGTGCCAGCAGTTCCTCAGGTTACTATGGCTACACCTTC
CDR3: CASSSSGYYGYTF

J: TRBJ1-5
size: many
V: TRBV20-1
D: NA
DNA: TGCAGTGCTAGACCCGGAGGGCTAAATCAGCCCCAGCATTTT
CDR3: CSARPGGLNQPQHF

J: TRBJ2-3
size: NA
V: TRBV27
D: TRBD2
DNA: TGTGCCAGCAGCCATTTCCCCGGGACTAGCGGGAGATATGGTACAGATACGCAGTATTTT
CDR3: CASSHFPGTSGRYGTDTQYF

J: TRBJ1-1
size: many
V: TRBV20-1
D: NA
DNA: TGCAGTGCTAGGGGGGCGGGGGTTGAAGCTTTCTTT
CDR3: CSARGAGVEAFF

J: TRBJ2-3
size: many
V: TRBV7-3
D: NA
DNA: TGTGCCAGCAGCTTTGTTAATACAGATACGCAGTATTTT
CDR3: CASSFVNTDTQYF

J: TRBJ1-1
size: many
V: TRBV18
D: TRBD1
DNA: TGTGCCAGCTCACCAGTTGGGACAGGAGGCTGGAACACTGAAGCTTTCTTT
CDR3: CASSPVGTGGWNTEAFF

J: TRBJ2-2
size: many
V: TRBV5-1
D: NA
DNA: TGTGCCAGCTCACTCCGGAACACCGGGGAGCTGTTTTTT
CDR3: CASSLRNTGELFF

J: TRBJ2-1
size: many
V: TRBV14
D: TRBD1
DNA: TGTGCCAGCAGCTTTCCGGGACAGCCCTACAATGAGCAGTTCTTC
CDR3: CASSFPGQPYNEQFF

J: TRBJ2-3
size: many
V: TRBV30
D: TRBD2
DNA: TGTGCCTGGAGTGGGGGACTAGCGGGAGGCACAGATACGCAGTATTTT
CDR3: CAWSGGLAGGTDTQYF

J: TRBJ2-1
size: many
V: TRBV10-3
D: TRBD2
DNA: TGTGCCATCAGTGAGAGCGGGAGGGTGAATGAGCAGTTCTTC
CDR3: CAISESGRVNEQFF